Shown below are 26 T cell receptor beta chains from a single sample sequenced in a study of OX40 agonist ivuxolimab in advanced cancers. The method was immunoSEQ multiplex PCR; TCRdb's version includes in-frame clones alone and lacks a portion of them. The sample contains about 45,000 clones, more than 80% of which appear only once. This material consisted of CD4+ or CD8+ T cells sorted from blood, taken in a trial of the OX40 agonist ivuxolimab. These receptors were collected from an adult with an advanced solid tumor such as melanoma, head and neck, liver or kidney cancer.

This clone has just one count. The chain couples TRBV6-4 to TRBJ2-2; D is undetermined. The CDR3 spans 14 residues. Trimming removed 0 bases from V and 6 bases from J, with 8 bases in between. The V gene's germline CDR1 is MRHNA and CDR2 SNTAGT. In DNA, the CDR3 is TGTGCCAGCAGTGACTCGACTGAGTCCGGGGAGCTGTTTTTT. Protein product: CASSDSTESGELFF.

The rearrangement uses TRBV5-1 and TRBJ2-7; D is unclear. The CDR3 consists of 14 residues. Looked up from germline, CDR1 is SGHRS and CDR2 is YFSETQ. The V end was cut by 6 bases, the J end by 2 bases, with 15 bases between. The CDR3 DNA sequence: TGCGCCAGCACCCCCGCCGGGCAGGCCTACGAGCAGTACTTC. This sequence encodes CASTPAGQAYEQYF.

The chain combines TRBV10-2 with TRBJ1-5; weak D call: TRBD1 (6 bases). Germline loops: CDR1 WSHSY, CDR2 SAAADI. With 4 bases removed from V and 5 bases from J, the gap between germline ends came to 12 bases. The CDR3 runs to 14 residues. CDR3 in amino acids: CASSVGEGDQPQHF. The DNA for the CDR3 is TGCGCCAGCAGTGTAGGGGAGGGGGATCAGCCCCAGCATTTT.

The CDR3: CASSQADSGELFF. Written as DNA, the CDR3 is TGTGCCAGCAGCCAAGCGGACAGCGGGGAGCTGTTTTTT. V gene TRBV16 combines with J gene TRBJ2-2, with a tentative D call TRBD1 (6 bases). The CDR3 runs 13 residues. With 2 bases removed from V and 7 bases from J, the gap between germline ends came to 8 bases. Per the germline V gene, CDR1 is KGHSY and CDR2 is FQNENV.

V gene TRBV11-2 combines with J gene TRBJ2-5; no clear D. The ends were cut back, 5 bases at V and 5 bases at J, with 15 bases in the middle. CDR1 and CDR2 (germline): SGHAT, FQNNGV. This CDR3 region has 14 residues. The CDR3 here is CASSPWLAGETQYF. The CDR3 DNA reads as TGTGCCAGCAGCCCCTGGCTGGCCGGGGAGACCCAGTACTTC.

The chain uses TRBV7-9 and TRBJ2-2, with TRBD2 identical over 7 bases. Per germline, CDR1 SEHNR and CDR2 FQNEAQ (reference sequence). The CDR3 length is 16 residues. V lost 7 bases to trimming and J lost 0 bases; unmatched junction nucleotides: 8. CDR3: CASTPGGGANTGELFF. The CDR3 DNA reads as TGTGCCAGCACCCCGGGGGGAGGTGCGAACACCGGGGAGCTGTTTTTT.

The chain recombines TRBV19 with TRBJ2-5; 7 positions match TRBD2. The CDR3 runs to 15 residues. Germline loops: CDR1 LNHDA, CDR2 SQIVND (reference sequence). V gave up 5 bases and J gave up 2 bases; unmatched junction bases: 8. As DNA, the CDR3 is TGTGCCAGTAGTGGTGGTACTAGCGAACAAGAGACCCAGTACTTC. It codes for CASSGGTSEQETQYF. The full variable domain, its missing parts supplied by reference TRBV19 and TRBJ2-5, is DGGITQSPKYLFRKEGQNVTLSCEQNLNHDAMYWYRQDPGQGLRLIYYSQIVNDFQKGDIAEGYSVSREKKESFPLTVTSAQKNPTAFYLCASSGGTSEQETQYFGPGTRLLVL.

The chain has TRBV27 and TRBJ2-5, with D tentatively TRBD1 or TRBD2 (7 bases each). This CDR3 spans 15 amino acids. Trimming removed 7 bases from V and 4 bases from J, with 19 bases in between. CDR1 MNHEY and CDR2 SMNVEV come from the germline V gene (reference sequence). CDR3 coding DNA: TGTGCCAGCATGTCAGGGGGGAGGGTCGGAGAGACCCAGTACTTC. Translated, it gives CASMSGGRVGETQYF.

Written as DNA, the CDR3 is TGTGCCAGCAGACCGGGTGGAGATACGCAGTATTTT. This gives the protein CASRPGGDTQYF. This chain joins TRBV28 and TRBJ2-3; no clear D gene. CDR3 length equals 12 residues. Per germline, CDR1 MDHEN and CDR2 SYDVKM. V dropped 6 bases and J dropped 5 bases, with 9 bases sitting between them.

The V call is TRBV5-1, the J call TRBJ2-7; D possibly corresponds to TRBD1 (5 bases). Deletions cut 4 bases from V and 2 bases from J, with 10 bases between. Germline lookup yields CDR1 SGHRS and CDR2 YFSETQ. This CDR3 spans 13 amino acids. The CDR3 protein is CASSLDSTYEQYF. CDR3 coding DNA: TGCGCCAGCAGCCTAGACAGTACCTACGAGCAGTACTTC.

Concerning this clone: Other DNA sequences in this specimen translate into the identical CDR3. The CDR3 loop reads CASSLAGGEAFF. In DNA form, the CDR3 reads TGTGCCAGCAGCTTAGCGGGGGGCGAAGCTTTCTTT. The V call is TRBV7-9, the J call TRBJ1-1, with D possibly matching TRBD1 (6 bases). The CDR3 length is 12 residues. Germline CDR1 is SEHNR and CDR2 is FQNEAQ (reference sequence). V was pared by 0 bases and J by 8 bases, with 7 bases between.

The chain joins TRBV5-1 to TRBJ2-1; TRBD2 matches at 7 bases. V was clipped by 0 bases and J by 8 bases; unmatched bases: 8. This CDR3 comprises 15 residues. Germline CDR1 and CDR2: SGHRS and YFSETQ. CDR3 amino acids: CASSLAAGTRDEQFF. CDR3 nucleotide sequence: TGCGCCAGCAGCTTGGCAGCGGGAACCAGAGATGAGCAGTTCTTC.

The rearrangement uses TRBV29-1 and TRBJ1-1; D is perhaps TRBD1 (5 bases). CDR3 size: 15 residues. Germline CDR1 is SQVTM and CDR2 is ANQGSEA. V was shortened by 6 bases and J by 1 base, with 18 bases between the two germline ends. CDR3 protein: CSVLLRGDKNTEAFF. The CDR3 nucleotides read TGCAGCGTCCTTTTGAGGGGTGACAAGAACACTGAAGCTTTCTTT. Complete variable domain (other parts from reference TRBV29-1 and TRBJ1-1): SAVISQKPSRDICQRGTSLTIQCQVDSQVTMMFWYRQQPGQSLTLIATANQGSEATYESGFVIDKFPISRPNLTFSTLTVSNMSPEDSSIYLCSVLLRGDKNTEAFFGQGTRLTVV.

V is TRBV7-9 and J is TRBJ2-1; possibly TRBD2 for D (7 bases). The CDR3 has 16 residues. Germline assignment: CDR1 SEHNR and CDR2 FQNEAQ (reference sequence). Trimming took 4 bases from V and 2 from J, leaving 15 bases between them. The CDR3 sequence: CASSYPRGGAYNEQFF. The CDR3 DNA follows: TGTGCCAGCAGCTACCCTAGGGGGGGGGCCTACAATGAGCAGTTCTTC.

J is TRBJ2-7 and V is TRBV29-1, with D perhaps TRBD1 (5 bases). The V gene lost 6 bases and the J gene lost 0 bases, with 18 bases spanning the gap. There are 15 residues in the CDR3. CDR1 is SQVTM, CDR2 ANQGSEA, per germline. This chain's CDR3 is CSVAPAGPLSYEQYF. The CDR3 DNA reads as TGCAGCGTCGCCCCCGCAGGGCCTCTCTCCTACGAGCAGTACTTC.

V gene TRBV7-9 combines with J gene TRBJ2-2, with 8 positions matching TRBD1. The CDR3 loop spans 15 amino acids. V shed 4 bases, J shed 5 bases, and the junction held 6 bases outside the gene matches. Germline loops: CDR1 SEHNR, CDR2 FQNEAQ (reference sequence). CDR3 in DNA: TGTGCCAGCAGCTCAAACCGACAGGGGACCGGGGAGCTGTTTTTT. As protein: CASSSNRQGTGELFF.

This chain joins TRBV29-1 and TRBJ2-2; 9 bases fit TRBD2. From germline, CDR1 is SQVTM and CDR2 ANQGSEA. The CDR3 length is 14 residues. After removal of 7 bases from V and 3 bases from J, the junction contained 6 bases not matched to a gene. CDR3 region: CSGQREVDTGELFF. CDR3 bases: TGCAGCGGCCAGCGGGAGGTTGACACCGGGGAGCTGTTTTTT.

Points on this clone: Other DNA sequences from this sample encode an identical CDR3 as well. This chain's CDR3 is CASSVGQSSYEQYF. CDR3 nucleotide sequence: TGTGCCAGCAGCGTTGGGCAGAGCTCCTACGAGCAGTACTTC. V and J are TRBV9 and TRBJ2-7; D gene ambiguous. The CDR3 extends over 14 amino acids. Trimming removed 2 bases at V and 0 bases at J, with 9 bases between. Germline CDR1 is SGDLS and CDR2 is YYNGEE.

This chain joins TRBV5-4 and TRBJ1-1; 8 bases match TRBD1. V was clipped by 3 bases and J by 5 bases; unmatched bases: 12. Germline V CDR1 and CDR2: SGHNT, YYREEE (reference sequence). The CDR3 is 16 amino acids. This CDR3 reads CASSSPGGARGTEAFF. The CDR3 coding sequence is TGTGCCAGCAGCTCCCCAGGGGGCGCTCGAGGAACTGAAGCTTTCTTT.

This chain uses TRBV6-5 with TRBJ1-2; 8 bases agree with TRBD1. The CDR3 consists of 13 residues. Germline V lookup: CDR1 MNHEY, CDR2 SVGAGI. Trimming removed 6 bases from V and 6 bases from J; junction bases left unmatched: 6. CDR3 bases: TGTGCCAGCAGACTCACAGGGGGGAATGGCTACACCTTC. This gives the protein CASRLTGGNGYTF.

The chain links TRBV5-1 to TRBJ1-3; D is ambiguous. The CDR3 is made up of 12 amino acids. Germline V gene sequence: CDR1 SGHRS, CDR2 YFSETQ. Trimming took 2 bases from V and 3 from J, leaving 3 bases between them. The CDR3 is CASSLNGNTIYF. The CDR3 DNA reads TGCGCCAGCAGCTTAAATGGAAACACCATATATTTT.

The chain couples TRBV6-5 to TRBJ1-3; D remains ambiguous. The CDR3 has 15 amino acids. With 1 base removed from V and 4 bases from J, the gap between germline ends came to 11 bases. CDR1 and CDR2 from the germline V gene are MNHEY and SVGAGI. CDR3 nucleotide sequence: TGTGCCAGCAGTTACTATGGCCCCGGAGGAAACACCATATATTTT. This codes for CASSYYGPGGNTIYF.

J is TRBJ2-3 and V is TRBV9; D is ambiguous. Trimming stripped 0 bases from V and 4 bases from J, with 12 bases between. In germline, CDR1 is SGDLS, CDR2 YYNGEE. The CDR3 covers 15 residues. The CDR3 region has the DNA TGTGCCAGCAGCGTAGACGGTTATCAGCCAGATACGCAGTATTTT. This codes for CASSVDGYQPDTQYF.

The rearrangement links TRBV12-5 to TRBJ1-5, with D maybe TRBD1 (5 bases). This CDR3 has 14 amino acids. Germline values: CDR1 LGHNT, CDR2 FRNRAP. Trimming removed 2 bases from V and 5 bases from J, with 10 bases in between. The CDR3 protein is CASGLPGTYQPQHF. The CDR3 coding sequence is TGTGCTAGTGGTTTGCCCGGGACCTATCAGCCCCAGCATTTT.

The CDR3 region has the DNA TGTGCCAGCAGTGCCTTAGGGGAGCAGTACTTC. It is translated as CASSALGEQYF. The rearrangement links TRBV6-5 to TRBJ2-7; D uncertain. Germline V gene lookup returns CDR1 MNHEY and CDR2 SVGAGI. The CDR3 runs to 11 residues. Trimming left V 5 bases short and J 7 bases short, with 9 bases between.

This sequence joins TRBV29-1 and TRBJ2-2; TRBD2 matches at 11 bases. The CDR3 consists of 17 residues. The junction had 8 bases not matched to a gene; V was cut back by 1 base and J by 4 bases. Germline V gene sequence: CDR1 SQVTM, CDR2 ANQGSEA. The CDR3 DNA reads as TGCAGCGTTGAAGGGGTAGCGGGGGGGCCGAGCACCGGGGAGCTGTTTTTT. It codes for CSVEGVAGGPSTGELFF.